This T cell receptor (beta chain) comes out of a study of T cell changes during pregnancy in multiple sclerosis. Data came from immunoSEQ multiplex PCR; TCRdb stores just in-frame clones and leaves some out. The repertoire has 50,000 to 70,000 clones, approximately 92% of them found once; the top ten carry more than 1.3%. Germline-derived CDR1 and CDR2 are MNHNY and SVGAGI (reference sequence). Trimming at V came to 4 bases and at J to 15 bases, leaving 4 bases not matched to a gene. The CDR3 is 12 residues long. The clonotype comes from a female donor with multiple sclerosis, enrolled in a pregnancy study. This chain uses TRBV6-6 with TRBJ2-1; 12 bases fit TRBD2. This material consisted of peripheral blood, taken in the second trimester of pregnancy. CDR3 amino acids: CASSSLAGGTFF. Written as DNA, the CDR3 is TGTGCCAGCAGTTCACTAGCGGGAGGAACGTTCTTC.